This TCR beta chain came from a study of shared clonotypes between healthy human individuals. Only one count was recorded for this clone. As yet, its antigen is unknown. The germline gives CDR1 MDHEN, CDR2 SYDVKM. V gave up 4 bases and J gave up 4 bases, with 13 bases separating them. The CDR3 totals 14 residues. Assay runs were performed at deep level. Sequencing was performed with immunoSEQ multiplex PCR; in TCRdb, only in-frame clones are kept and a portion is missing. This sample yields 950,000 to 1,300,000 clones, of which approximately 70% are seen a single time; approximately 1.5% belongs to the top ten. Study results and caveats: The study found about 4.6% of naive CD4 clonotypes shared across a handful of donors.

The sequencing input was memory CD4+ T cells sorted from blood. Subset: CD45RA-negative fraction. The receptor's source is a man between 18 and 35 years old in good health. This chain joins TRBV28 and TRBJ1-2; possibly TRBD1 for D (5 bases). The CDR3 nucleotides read TGTGCCAGCAGTTATTCCCAGGGTAGCTATGGCTACACCTTC. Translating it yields CASSYSQGSYGYTF.